This TCR beta chain appears in the sequencing data of a study of OX40 agonist ivuxolimab in advanced cancers. Study as a whole: Averaging about 60 years in age, with a range of roughly 23 to 85, the cohort was about 86% male. Roughly two fifths of patients had received prior checkpoint inhibitor therapy.

Excluded were patients having autoimmune disease history or systemic immunosuppression. Measured with immunoSEQ multiplex PCR; TCRdb has only the in-frame clones, and not every one. The sample contains around 80,000 clones, around 87% of which appear only once. The study's findings and limits: The work left the antigen specificity of expanded peripheral T cells undetermined.

The CDR3 length is 17 residues. Trimming left V 0 bases short and J 1 base short, with 14 bases between. Germline-derived CDR1 and CDR2 are SEHNR and FQNEAQ (reference sequence). Of note for this clone: Antigen specificity is unknown.

The clonotype originates from an adult with an advanced solid tumor such as melanoma, head and neck, liver or kidney cancer. The chain joins TRBV7-9 to TRBJ2-3, with D possibly matching TRBD2 (6 bases). The sample here was CD4+ or CD8+ T cells sorted from blood, taken in a trial of the OX40 agonist ivuxolimab. CDR3 residues: CASSLAFSRERTDTQYF. Here the CDR3 DNA reads TGTGCCAGCAGCTTAGCGTTTTCGCGGGAACGCACAGATACGCAGTATTTT. The full variable domain, rest sourced from reference TRBV7-9 and TRBJ2-3, is DTGVSQNPRHKITKRGQNVTFRCDPISEHNRLYWYRQTLGQGPEFLTYFQNEAQLEKSRLLSDRFSAERPKGSFSTLEIQRTEQGDSAMYLCASSLAFSRERTDTQYFGPGTRLTVL.